This TCR beta chain is drawn from a study of blood T cell repertoires in COVID-19. For the study at large: Donors in the United States, Italy and Spain gave samples during acute or convalescent COVID-19. The cDNA or gDNA used as material had been derived from T cells, B-cell-depleted T cells, or PBMCs.

Only in-frame clones appear in the TCRdb table, and some are missing; sequencing was by immunoSEQ multiplex PCR. Among about 380,000 clones, around 92% were seen once, and the ten largest hold 1% to 1.5%. This clone was recorded once. The CDR3 has 15 residues. V gave up 3 bases and J gave up 3 bases; unmatched junction bases: 1. CDR1 is SGHTA, CDR2 FQGTGA, per germline. The sequence came from a man aged 40-55 years with acute or convalescent COVID-19. V is TRBV7-3 and J is TRBJ2-5; 13 bases are shared with TRBD2. The sample comprised peripheral blood. Here the CDR3 DNA reads TGTGCCAGCAGCTTGACTAGCGGGGGGAAAGAGACCCAGTACTTC. Translation gives CASSLTSGGKETQYF.